This passage covers 16 T cell receptor beta chains from one sample sequenced in a study of OX40 agonist ivuxolimab in advanced cancers. TCRdb's copy holds only in-frame clones and misses some; the assay was immunoSEQ multiplex PCR. The table shows about 78,000 clones, with roughly 92% occurring only once. Sequences were derived from CD4+ or CD8+ T cells sorted from blood, sampled in a trial of the OX40 agonist ivuxolimab. These receptors all stem from an adult with an advanced solid tumor such as melanoma, head and neck, liver or kidney cancer.

V and J are TRBV5-1 and TRBJ1-1; D ambiguous. The CDR3 has 13 amino acids. Per germline, CDR1 SGHRS and CDR2 YFSETQ. V was trimmed by 5 bases and J by 4 bases, leaving 12 bases between them. The CDR3 nucleotides are TGCGCCAGCAGAGTAAACGGGGTCACTGAAGCTTTCTTT. The encoded protein is CASRVNGVTEAFF.

The chain combines TRBV15 with TRBJ2-1, with 9 bases matching TRBD2. Trimming took 1 base from V and 1 from J; bases not matched to a gene: 2. Germline V gene lookup returns CDR1 LNHNV and CDR2 YYDKDF (reference sequence). The length of the CDR3 is 16 residues. This chain's CDR3 is CATSRGLAVSYNEQFF. The CDR3 nucleotides are TGTGCCACCAGCAGAGGACTAGCGGTATCCTACAATGAGCAGTTCTTC.

The chain employs TRBV5-1 and TRBJ2-2, with 9 bases matching TRBD2. CDR1 and CDR2 (germline): SGHRS, YFSETQ. The J segment lost 6 bases and the V segment lost 6 bases, leaving 9 bases of the junction unmatched. The CDR3 is made up of 15 amino acids. The chain's CDR3 is CASTGGTSYSGELFF. The CDR3 region has the DNA TGCGCCAGCACAGGTGGGACTAGCTATTCCGGGGAGCTGTTTTTT.

The chain employs TRBV9 and TRBJ2-3; D possibly uses TRBD1 or TRBD2 (5 bases each). Trimming removed 6 bases from V and 1 base from J, with 9 bases in between. Germline values: CDR1 SGDLS, CDR2 YYNGEE. The CDR3 covers 13 residues. The CDR3 protein is CASTRDRTDTQYF. The CDR3, as DNA: TGTGCCAGCACCCGGGACCGCACAGATACGCAGTATTTT.

The chain uses TRBV7-9 and TRBJ2-2, with a weak D call TRBD2 (7 bases). Germline V lookup: CDR1 SEHNR, CDR2 FQNEAQ (reference sequence). The CDR3 has 14 residues. The V gene lost 0 bases and the J gene lost 6 bases, with 8 bases spanning the gap. The chain's CDR3 is CASSLAGGPGELFF. The CDR3 DNA is TGTGCCAGCAGCTTAGCGGGGGGGCCCGGGGAGCTGTTTTTT.

The V gene is TRBV5-4, the J gene TRBJ2-3; D is ambiguous. CDR3 length equals 12 residues. V was pared by 5 bases and J by 2 bases, with 6 bases between. Germline V CDR1 and CDR2: SGHNT, YYREEE (reference sequence). The CDR3 DNA sequence: TGTGCCAGCAGGCTTTACACAGATACGCAGTATTTT. Translated, it gives CASRLYTDTQYF. Full variable domain (remainder filled in from reference TRBV5-4 and TRBJ2-3): ETGVTQSPTHLIKTRGQQVTLRCSSQSGHNTVSWYQQALGQGPQFIFQYYREEENGRGNFPPRFSGLQFPNYSSELNVNALELDDSALYLCASRLYTDTQYFGPGTRLTVL.

Regarding this clone: Compared with germline, one end of the junction differs, possibly owing to a read error. This chain connects TRBV6-6 to TRBJ1-5; D call uncertain. Germline V lookup: CDR1 MNHNY, CDR2 SVGAGI (reference sequence). The CDR3 is 13 residues long. CDR3 loop: CASSSHPSATAKF. CDR3 sequence (DNA): TGTGCCAGCAGTTCTCACCCCAGCGCGACGGCAAAATTT.

This clone turned up a few times. The chain has TRBV5-1 and TRBJ2-3; D perhaps matches TRBD2 (7 bases). The length of the CDR3 is 13 residues. Germline V gives CDR1 SGHRS, CDR2 YFSETQ. Trimming left V 5 bases short and J 6 bases short, with 13 bases between. As DNA, the CDR3 is TGCGCCAGCAGTCCGGGGGGCTGGGATACGCAGTATTTT. Amino acid sequence: CASSPGGWDTQYF.

The chain links TRBV10-3 to TRBJ2-1, with D possibly called TRBD1 or TRBD2 (7 bases each). Trimming took off 1 base at V and 6 bases at J, with 13 bases between the two ends. Per germline, CDR1 ENHRY and CDR2 SYGVKD. The CDR3 totals 15 residues. This CDR3 is CAISEWEGQSNEQFF. As DNA, the CDR3 is TGTGCCATCAGTGAGTGGGAGGGACAGAGCAATGAGCAGTTCTTC.

The chain uses TRBV6-6 and TRBJ1-1; D may be TRBD1 (5 bases). The CDR3 runs 14 residues. Trimming removed 10 bases at V and 1 base at J, with 16 bases between. The germline CDR1 and CDR2 sequences are MNHNY and SVGAGI (reference sequence). The CDR3 loop reads CATCPTGANTEAFF. The CDR3, as DNA: TGTGCCACCTGCCCGACCGGGGCGAACACTGAAGCTTTCTTT.

The rearrangement links TRBV4-1 to TRBJ2-3, with D maybe TRBD2 (6 bases). V shed 0 bases and J shed 2 bases, with 12 bases lying between them. This CDR3 comprises 16 residues. The germline CDR1 and CDR2 sequences are MGHRA and YSYEKL. CDR3 residues: CASSQDGGVHTDTQYF. The CDR3 nucleotides are TGCGCCAGCAGCCAAGATGGCGGGGTCCACACAGATACGCAGTATTTT.

The chain combines TRBV5-4 with TRBJ1-1; D possibly corresponds to TRBD1 (5 bases). V shed 0 bases and J shed 6 bases, with 9 bases lying between them. The CDR3 consists of 13 residues. Germline V gives CDR1 SGHNT, CDR2 YYREEE (reference sequence). The CDR3 loop reads CASSLDRHAEAFF. CDR3 DNA: TGTGCCAGCAGCTTGGACAGGCACGCTGAAGCTTTCTTT.

The DNA of the CDR3 is TGTGCCAGCAGCAAGACAGGGGGCAATCAGCCCCAGCATTTT. It is translated as CASSKTGGNQPQHF. The chain carries TRBV6-1 and TRBJ1-5, with TRBD1 identical over 8 bases. CDR3 size: 14 residues. CDR1 and CDR2 (germline): MNHNS, SASEGT. Losses at the gene ends were 6 bases for V and 2 bases for J; bases not matched to a gene: 3.

The V call is TRBV6-6, the J call TRBJ1-2, with 7 positions matching TRBD1. The germline V gene encodes CDR1 MNHNY and CDR2 SVGAGI (reference sequence). This CDR3 has 15 residues. Trimming removed 7 bases from V and 2 bases from J; junction bases left unmatched: 10. CDR3 loop: CASNKQGDVNYGYTF. In nucleotides, the CDR3 is TGTGCCAGCAATAAGCAGGGGGACGTCAACTATGGCTACACCTTC.

The chain links TRBV25-1 to TRBJ2-1, with D maybe TRBD2 (6 bases). The CDR3 loop spans 16 amino acids. Per the germline V gene, CDR1 is MGHDK and CDR2 is SYGVNS. V lost 1 base, J lost 7 bases, and 17 bases lay in between. Written as DNA, the CDR3 is TGTGCCAGCAGTGAATGGCCGGGGGACCCCTTAAATGAGCAGTTCTTC. Protein product: CASSEWPGDPLNEQFF.

The chain combines TRBV2 with TRBJ1-2; D is unclear. From germline, CDR1 is SNHLY and CDR2 FYNNEI. CDR3 length equals 15 residues. Trimming took off 6 bases at V and 4 bases at J, with 18 bases between the two ends. Here the CDR3 reads CASSSERAALYGYTF. The DNA for the CDR3 is TGTGCCAGCAGCTCCGAGAGGGCCGCCCTCTATGGCTACACCTTC.